Listed below are T cell receptor beta chains from one sample, sequenced in a study of T cell responses to AZD1222 COVID-19 vaccine. Only in-frame clones appear in the TCRdb table, and some are missing; sequencing was by immunoSEQ multiplex PCR. The sample has about 180,000 clones; about 91% are singletons. This specimen consisted of peripheral blood, obtained on day 0 of AZD1222 vaccination. Receptors were obtained from an adult in good health. CDR3s include the opening cysteine and the closing phenylalanine or tryptophan. The D gene is left open where the match is weak. Size is omitted from some rows. Given values are once, few, many or a class for expanded clones.

d_gene,j_gene,v_gene,abundance,CDR3aa,CDR3nt
NA,TRBJ1-1,TRBV11-2,NA,CASSLEIIRAFNTEAFF,TGTGCCAGCAGCTTAGAGATTATCAGGGCCTTCAACACTGAAGCTTTCTTT
NA,TRBJ1-5,TRBV19,NA,CASSIGGQPQHF,TGTGCCAGTAGTATAGGGGGTCAGCCCCAGCATTTT
NA,TRBJ1-2,TRBV19,NA,CASNDPFYGYTF,TGTGCCAGTAACGACCCCTTCTATGGCTACACCTTC
NA,TRBJ2-3,TRBV9,NA,CASSPLLLKGVSDTQYF,TGTGCCAGCAGCCCCCTCCTTTTGAAGGGGGTGTCAGATACGCAGTATTTT
NA,TRBJ1-5,TRBV12-3/TRBV12-4,NA,CASSDTGLQPQHF,TGTGCCAGCAGTGATACAGGGCTGCAGCCCCAGCATTTT
NA,TRBJ2-1,TRBV24-1,NA,CATSAGILMGNEQFF,TGTGCCACCAGTGCGGGGATATTAATGGGGAATGAGCAGTTCTTC
TRBD2,TRBJ2-1,TRBV27,NA,CASSPSRGGPVGMDEQFF,TGTGCCAGCAGTCCCTCCCGGGGGGGACCGGTAGGTATGGATGAGCAGTTCTTC
NA,TRBJ1-4,TRBV6-5,NA,CASSYSTRESEKLFF,TGTGCCAGCAGTTACTCGACCAGGGAGAGTGAAAAACTGTTTTTT
TRBD2,TRBJ2-2,TRBV7-3,NA,CASSLRLAGGDTGELFF,TGTGCCAGCAGCCTACGACTAGCAGGAGGGGACACCGGGGAGCTGTTTTTT
NA,TRBJ2-7,TRBV7-2,NA,CASSLDPYSYEQYF,TGTGCCAGCAGCTTAGATCCATATAGCTACGAGCAGTACTTC
TRBD1,TRBJ2-3,TRBV5-1,NA,CASSLPTGGSDTQYF,TGCGCCAGCAGCTTGCCGACAGGGGGGTCAGATACGCAGTATTTT
TRBD1,TRBJ2-7,TRBV3-1/TRBV3-2,NA,CASSQDSGTDYEQYF,TGTGCCAGCAGCCAAGATAGTGGGACAGACTACGAGCAGTACTTC
NA,TRBJ2-5,TRBV12-3/TRBV12-4,once,CASGLGYQETQYF,TGTGCCAGCGGGTTGGGGTACCAAGAGACCCAGTACTTC
NA,TRBJ2-3,TRBV3-1/TRBV3-2,NA,CASSQESRRVADTQYF,TGTGCCAGCAGCCAAGAAAGTAGGAGGGTAGCAGATACGCAGTATTTT
TRBD1,TRBJ1-1,TRBV12-3/TRBV12-4,few,CASSKQGEPEAFF,TGTGCCAGCAGTAAACAGGGGGAGCCTGAAGCTTTCTTT
NA,TRBJ2-3,TRBV19,NA,CASSIKRGTDTQYF,TGTGCCAGTAGTATAAAACGGGGCACAGATACGCAGTATTTT
NA,TRBJ1-6,TRBV28,NA,CASTFTGGGSPLHF,TGTGCCAGCACCTTCACGGGGGGCGGTTCACCCCTCCACTTT
NA,TRBJ1-5,TRBV11-2,NA,CASSLESNQPQHF,TGTGCCAGCAGCTTAGAGTCAAATCAGCCCCAGCATTTT
NA,TRBJ1-4,TRBV19,NA,CATKEGTTNEKLFF,TGTGCCACAAAAGAGGGGACAACTAATGAAAAACTGTTTTTT
NA,TRBJ1-4,TRBV30,NA,CAWRPNRGATNEKLFF,TGTGCCTGGAGACCTAATCGAGGGGCAACTAATGAAAAACTGTTTTTT
NA,TRBJ2-1,TRBV5-6,NA,CASSLRDHLNEQFF,TGTGCCAGCAGCCTACGGGACCATCTGAATGAGCAGTTCTTC
TRBD2,TRBJ2-7,TRBV19,NA,CASSTGGGIEQYF,TGTGCCAGTAGTACCGGGGGAGGGATCGAGCAGTACTTC
NA,TRBJ2-3,TRBV27,NA,CASSLSSPDTQYF,TGTGCCAGCAGTTTAAGTAGCCCAGATACGCAGTATTTT
TRBD1,TRBJ2-3,TRBV7-3,NA,CASSPTGGANTDTQYF,TGTGCCAGCAGCCCGACAGGGGGCGCTAACACAGATACGCAGTATTTT
NA,TRBJ1-1,TRBV14,NA,CASSQEGVVKGFMNTEAFF,TGTGCCAGCAGCCAAGAGGGGGTGGTTAAAGGTTTCATGAACACTGAAGCTTTCTTT
NA,TRBJ1-1,TRBV3-1/TRBV3-2,NA,CASSQPTGEPAFF,TGTGCCAGCAGCCAACCGACAGGCGAGCCGGCTTTCTTT
TRBD1,TRBJ2-5,TRBV5-1,NA,CASSLTGVGVYQETQYF,TGCGCCAGCAGCTTGACAGGGGTAGGGGTGTATCAAGAGACCCAGTACTTC
NA,TRBJ1-2,TRBV11-1,NA,CASSSEFYGYTF,TGTGCCAGCAGCTCAGAGTTCTATGGCTACACCTTC
NA,TRBJ2-3,TRBV19,NA,CASSNGRLGADTQYF,TGTGCCAGTAGTAATGGGCGGCTAGGGGCAGATACGCAGTATTTT
TRBD2,TRBJ2-5,TRBV5-1,NA,CASSPGTSGGGAQYF,TGCGCCAGCAGCCCCGGGACTAGCGGGGGAGGAGCCCAGTACTTC
TRBD1,TRBJ2-5,TRBV7-2,NA,CASSRTGYETQYF,TGTGCCAGCAGCCGGACAGGATACGAGACCCAGTACTTC
TRBD2,TRBJ2-7,TRBV5-1,NA,CASSPGTSGRLYEQYF,TGCGCCAGCAGCCCCGGGACTAGCGGGAGACTGTACGAGCAGTACTTC
NA,TRBJ1-2,TRBV6-6,NA,CASSYGQNYGYTF,TGTGCCAGCAGTTACGGACAGAACTATGGCTACACCTTC
TRBD1,TRBJ2-3,TRBV24-1,NA,CATSAQGAQIDTQYF,TGTGCCACCAGTGCACAGGGGGCGCAGATAGATACGCAGTATTTT
NA,TRBJ2-5,TRBV11-2,once,CASSLVGTEGETQYF,TGTGCCAGCAGCTTAGTTGGGACTGAGGGGGAGACCCAGTACTTC
NA,TRBJ1-1,TRBV19,NA,CASSQDTRTEAFF,TGTGCCAGTAGTCAGGACACGAGGACTGAAGCTTTCTTT
NA,TRBJ2-3,TRBV5-1,NA,CASSFNGGSTDTQYF,TGCGCCAGCAGTTTCAACGGGGGCTCCACAGATACGCAGTATTTT
TRBD1,TRBJ2-7,TRBV7-9,once,CASSRGTGRVYEQYF,TGTGCCAGCAGCCGAGGGACAGGAAGAGTCTACGAGCAGTACTTC
TRBD1,TRBJ1-1,TRBV9,NA,CASSVGGTGPTEAFF,TGTGCCAGCAGCGTAGGTGGGACAGGGCCCACTGAAGCTTTCTTT
NA,TRBJ2-5,TRBV29-1,NA,CSVEGTGKTQYF,TGCAGCGTTGAAGGGACTGGGAAGACCCAGTACTTC
TRBD1,TRBJ2-3,TRBV9,NA,CASSLGQGIDTQYF,TGTGCCAGCAGCCTTGGACAGGGAATAGATACGCAGTATTTT
NA,TRBJ1-5,TRBV7-9,NA,CASSSSGDQPQHF,TGTGCCAGCAGCTCCTCAGGGGACCAGCCCCAGCATTTT
NA,TRBJ1-2,TRBV4-3,NA,CASSQLGRGGYGYTF,TGCGCCAGCAGCCAACTAGGCCGGGGAGGTTATGGCTACACCTTC
NA,TRBJ1-3,TRBV7-3,once,CASSLTGPSSGNTIYF,TGTGCCAGCAGCTTAACGGGCCCCAGCTCTGGAAACACCATATATTTT
TRBD1,TRBJ1-1,TRBV2,NA,CASSVDRVGTEAFF,TGTGCCAGCAGTGTGGACAGGGTAGGAACTGAAGCTTTCTTT
TRBD2,TRBJ2-7,TRBV3-1/TRBV3-2,NA,CASSRGQLAGAFSYEQYF,TGTGCCAGCAGCCGGGGTCAACTAGCGGGAGCTTTCTCCTACGAGCAGTACTTC
NA,TRBJ2-7,TRBV25-1,NA,CASTAESYEQYF,TGTGCCAGCACAGCAGAATCCTACGAGCAGTACTTC